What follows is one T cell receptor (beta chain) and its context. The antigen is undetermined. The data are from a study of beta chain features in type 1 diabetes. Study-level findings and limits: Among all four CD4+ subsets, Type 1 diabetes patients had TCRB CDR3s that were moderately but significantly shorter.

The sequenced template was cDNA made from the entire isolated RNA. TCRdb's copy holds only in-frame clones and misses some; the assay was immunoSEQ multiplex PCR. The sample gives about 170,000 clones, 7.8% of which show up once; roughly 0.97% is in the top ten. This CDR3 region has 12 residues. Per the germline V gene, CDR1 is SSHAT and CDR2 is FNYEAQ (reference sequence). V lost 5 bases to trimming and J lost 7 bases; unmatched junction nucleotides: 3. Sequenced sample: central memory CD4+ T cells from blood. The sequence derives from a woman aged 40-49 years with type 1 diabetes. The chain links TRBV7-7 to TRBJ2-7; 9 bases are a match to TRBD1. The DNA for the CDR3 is TGTGCCAGCAGCCCGACAGGGGGGGAGCAGTACTTC. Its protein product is CASSPTGGEQYF.